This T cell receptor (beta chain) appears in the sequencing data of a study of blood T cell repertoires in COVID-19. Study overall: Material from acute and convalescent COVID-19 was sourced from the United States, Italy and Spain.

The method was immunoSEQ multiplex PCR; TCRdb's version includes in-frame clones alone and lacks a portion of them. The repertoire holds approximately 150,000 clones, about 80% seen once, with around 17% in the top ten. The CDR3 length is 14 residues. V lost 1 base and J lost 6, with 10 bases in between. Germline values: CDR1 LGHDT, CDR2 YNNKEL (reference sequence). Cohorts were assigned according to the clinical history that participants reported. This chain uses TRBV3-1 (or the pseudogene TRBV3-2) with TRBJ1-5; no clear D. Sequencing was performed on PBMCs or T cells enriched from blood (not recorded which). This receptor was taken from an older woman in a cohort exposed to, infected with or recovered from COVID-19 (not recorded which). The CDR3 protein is CASSQAVGGQPQHF. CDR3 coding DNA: TGTGCCAGCAGCCAAGCCGTAGGCGGTCAGCCCCAGCATTTT.